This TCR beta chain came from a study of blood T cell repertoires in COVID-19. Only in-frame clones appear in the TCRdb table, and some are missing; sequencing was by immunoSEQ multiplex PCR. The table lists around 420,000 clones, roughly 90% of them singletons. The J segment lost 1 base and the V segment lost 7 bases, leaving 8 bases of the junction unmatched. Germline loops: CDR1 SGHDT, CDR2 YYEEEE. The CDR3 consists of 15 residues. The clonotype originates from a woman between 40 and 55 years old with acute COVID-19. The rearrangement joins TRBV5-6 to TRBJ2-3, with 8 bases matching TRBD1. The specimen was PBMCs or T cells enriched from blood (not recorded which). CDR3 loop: CASATTGDGTDTQYF. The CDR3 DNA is TGTGCCAGCGCCACGACAGGGGACGGCACAGATACGCAGTATTTT. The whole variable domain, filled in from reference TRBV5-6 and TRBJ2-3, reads DAGVTQSPTHLIKTRGQQVTLRCSPKSGHDTVSWYQQALGQGPQFIFQYYEEEERQRGNFPDRFSGHQFPNYSSELNVNALLLGDSALYLCASATTGDGTDTQYFGPGTRLTVL.